These 17 T cell receptor beta chains originate from one sample sequenced in a study of Graves' ophthalmopathy and Graves' hyperthyroidism. Amplification from RNA transcripts yielded the TCR beta CDR3 regions. First-round RT-PCR used HTBI primers; second-round multiplex PCR followed. TCRdb called the multiplex PCR reads again in MiXCR, with one record for every CDR3 protein. Of around 520,000 distinct CDR3 sequences listed, approximately 37% are singletons. Input material: peripheral blood or thyroid tissue (not recorded which). These receptors were taken from an adult man with Graves' hyperthyroidism.

The chain recombines TRBV28 with TRBJ2-5, with TRBD1 identical over 7 bases. CDR1 MDHEN and CDR2 SYDVKM come from the germline V gene. This CDR3 has 13 amino acids. V shed 7 bases, J shed 7 bases, and the junction held 9 bases outside the gene matches. CDR3 nucleotide sequence: TGTGCCAGCAATTTTGACAGGGTTGGGACCCAGTACTTC. Translating gives CASNFDRVGTQYF.

The table lists this clonotype with many counts. The V call is TRBV29-1, the J call TRBJ1-1, with unresolved D. The length of the CDR3 is 11 residues. Germline lookup yields CDR1 SQVTM and CDR2 ANQGSEA. Trimming cost V 7 bases and J 7 bases, with 13 bases left between them. Here the CDR3 reads CSGLVGHEAFF. The CDR3 DNA sequence: TGCAGCGGGTTGGTTGGCCATGAAGCTTTCTTT.

Turning to this clonotype: Possible read error: a much larger clone is one base away. J is TRBJ1-6 and V is TRBV7-9; a weak D match, TRBD1 (5 bases). CDR3 length: 16 residues. Deletions cut 4 bases from V and 6 bases from J, with 16 bases between. Germline V lookup: CDR1 SEHNR, CDR2 FQNEAQ (reference sequence). The CDR3 protein is CASSWILGPVNSPLHF. The CDR3 DNA is TGTGCCAGCAGCTGGATACTGGGGCCCGTTAATTCACCCCTCCACTTT.

Many counts were recorded for this clonotype. This chain joins TRBV29-1 and TRBJ2-2; no firm D call. V was shortened by 3 bases and J by 0 bases, with 5 bases between the two germline ends. Per germline, CDR1 SQVTM and CDR2 ANQGSEA. The CDR3 totals 13 residues. The CDR3 here is CSVDSANTGELFF. The CDR3 DNA follows: TGCAGCGTTGACTCAGCGAACACCGGGGAGCTGTTTTTT.

The chain is built from TRBV2 and TRBJ1-2; 10 nucleotides line up with TRBD1. CDR1 is SNHLY, CDR2 FYNNEI, per germline. This CDR3 is built from 16 residues. J lost 4 bases, V lost 7 bases, and 12 bases had no gene match. The CDR3 region has the DNA TGTGCCAGCATTCCCGGGACAGGGGCGAGCAGCTATGGCTACACCTTC. It codes for CASIPGTGASSYGYTF.

The table lists this clonotype with many counts. V and J are TRBV7-6 and TRBJ1-6; 7 nucleotides match TRBD1. The J segment lost 10 bases and the V segment lost 1 base, leaving 1 base of the junction unmatched. This CDR3 contains 13 residues. Germline V gives CDR1 SGHVS, CDR2 FNYEAQ. The DNA for the CDR3 is TGTGCCAGCAGCTTAGGACAGGGATCACCCCTCCACTTT. Amino acid sequence: CASSLGQGSPLHF.

The chain combines TRBV20-1 with TRBJ2-5; TRBD1 matches at 8 bases. The CDR3 extends over 14 amino acids. The germline V gene encodes CDR1 DFQATT and CDR2 SNEGSKA (reference sequence). The junction had 12 bases not matched to a gene; V was cut back by 5 bases and J by 7 bases. The CDR3 region is CSALRQGIFGTQYF. CDR3 nucleotides: TGCAGTGCTCTCCGACAGGGGATTTTCGGGACCCAGTACTTC.

The genes are TRBV15 and TRBJ1-1; D remains unclear. The CDR3 runs to 15 residues. Germline values: CDR1 LNHNV, CDR2 YYDKDF (reference sequence). V was pared by 3 bases and J by 1 base, with 12 bases between. The CDR3 DNA reads as TGTGCCACCAGCAGTGTGGCAGGTGAGAACACTGAAGCTTTCTTT. Translation gives CATSSVAGENTEAFF.

This clonotype was seen ten or more times. The chain has TRBV10-2 and TRBJ1-5, with a tentative D call TRBD1 (5 bases). Trimming pared 0 bases from V and 5 bases from J, leaving 11 bases between. Germline CDR1 and CDR2: WSHSY and SAAADI. The CDR3 has 15 residues. The DNA for the CDR3 is TGCGCCAGCAGTGAGTCGGGTGGGGGGTATCAGCCCCAGCATTTT. It translates to CASSESGGGYQPQHF.

This clonotype has ten or more counts. The chain employs TRBV7-2 and TRBJ2-2; 7 nucleotides match TRBD2. The ends lost 4 bases at V and 7 bases at J; junction bases unmatched: 9. The CDR3 extends over 15 amino acids. CDR1 SGHTA and CDR2 FQGNSA come from the germline V gene. The CDR3 region is CASSYSAGIGGELFF. The DNA of the CDR3 is TGTGCCAGCAGCTACTCAGCGGGGATCGGCGGGGAGCTGTTTTTT.

This clonotype was seen a handful of times. The CDR3 sequence is CASSEIPEYTEAFF. DNA of the CDR3: TGTGCCAGCAGTGAAATCCCAGAATACACTGAAGCTTTCTTT. V is TRBV2 and J is TRBJ1-1; D not resolved. The CDR3 spans 14 residues. The ends were cut back, 2 bases at V and 3 bases at J, with 10 bases in the middle. Germline CDR1 reads SNHLY; CDR2 reads FYNNEI.

The sample holds many counts of this clonotype. The genes are TRBV15 and TRBJ2-7; 7 nucleotides match TRBD1. Trimming at V came to 6 bases and at J to 4 bases, leaving 9 bases not matched to a gene. This CDR3 has 14 amino acids. The V gene's germline CDR1 is LNHNV and CDR2 YYDKDF (reference sequence). CDR3 DNA sequence: TGTGCCACCAGTGACCCAACAGGGGATTACGAGCAGTACTTC. The encoded protein is CATSDPTGDYEQYF.

This clonotype was counted ten times or more. The chain combines TRBV2 with TRBJ2-7; no definite D call. The CDR3 is 12 amino acids. Trimming removed 7 bases at V and 3 bases at J, with 10 bases between. From germline, CDR1 is SNHLY and CDR2 FYNNEI. The CDR3 nucleotides read TGTGCCAGCAAGGGCCTAGACTACGAGCAGTACTTC. This codes for CASKGLDYEQYF.

In its sample, this clonotype was seen a few times. This chain joins TRBV6-1 and TRBJ2-5; no clear D. V was trimmed by 5 bases and J by 1 base, leaving 20 bases between them. Germline assignment: CDR1 MNHNS and CDR2 SASEGT. The CDR3 is made up of 17 amino acids. CDR3 sequence (DNA): TGTGCCAGCAGTTACTCGTTGGCGGCCATACCCCAAGAGACCCAGTACTTC. This gives the protein CASSYSLAAIPQETQYF.

This clonotype is a singleton in its sample. J is TRBJ2-7 and V is TRBV10-2; 14 positions match TRBD2. The CDR3 sequence is 16 residues long. Germline loops: CDR1 WSHSY, CDR2 SAAADI. With 2 bases clipped from V and 6 bases from J, the junction kept 6 bases outside the gene matches. In DNA form, the CDR3 reads TGCGCCAGCAGTGAGAGACTAGCGGGAGGGCCCTTCGAGCAGTACTTC. Its translation is CASSERLAGGPFEQYF.

This rearrangement joins TRBV24-1 to TRBJ2-7, with 15 nucleotides matching TRBD2. The V and J ends lost 11 bases and 7 bases, in that order; junction bases with no gene match: 23. The length of the CDR3 is 19 residues. In germline, CDR1 is KGHDR, CDR2 SFDVKD. CDR3 DNA: TGTGCCAGCAGCTTAACCGGGACTAGCGGGAGGACTTTATACAATGAGCAGTACTTC. Encoded protein: CASSLTGTSGRTLYNEQYF.

This clonotype has more than one count but fewer than ten. As DNA, the CDR3 is TGTGCCAGCAGTCCCAGACTAGCTAGGGAGACCCAGTACTTC. It is translated as CASSPRLARETQYF. The J gene is TRBJ2-5, the V gene TRBV7-3; 7 nucleotides agree with TRBD2. Per the germline V gene, CDR1 is SGHTA and CDR2 is FQGTGA. The J segment lost 5 bases and the V segment lost 6 bases, leaving 9 bases of the junction unmatched. The CDR3 is made up of 14 amino acids.